This paragraph reports one T cell receptor beta chain. As yet, its antigen is unknown. The PCR used 60 Vbeta and 13 Jbeta primers. TCRdb's copy holds only in-frame clones and misses some; the assay was immunoSEQ multiplex PCR. The sample consists of 150,000 to 200,000 clones, roughly 84% of them appearing once. These data originate in a study of cytomegalovirus exposure and HLA in healthy donors. Across the study: A prior analysis found more than 90 million unique TCR beta sequences from approximately 200 million T cells. Within the Caucasian-associated ancestry cluster were approximately 77% of the approximately 400 genotyped donors. Points from the study as a whole: Highest at DRB1 and lowest at HLA-C, TCR association rates differed among HLA loci in a later analysis. An analysis was carried out at a later point. It showed that HLA-associated TCR beta chains were more clonally expanded than equally common non-associated chains.

The TCR comes from a boy aged 2 to 10 in good health and CMV-seronegative. The sample comprised PBMCs.

The CDR3 DNA reads as TGTGCCAGCTCATCCCGCACCGGGACAGGGGAGGGCGAGCAGTACTTC. As protein: CASSSRTGTGEGEQYF. V usage is TRBV18 and J usage is TRBJ2-7; 10 bases are a match to TRBD1. Unmatched junction bases numbered 13, after V lost 5 bases and J lost 6 bases. The CDR3 is 16 amino acids. Per germline, CDR1 KGHSH and CDR2 LQKENI.